This T cell receptor (beta chain) stems from a study of blood T cells in healthy people across ages. This CDR3 region has 12 residues. Unmatched junction bases numbered 6, after V lost 7 bases and J lost 7 bases. CDR1 ENHRY and CDR2 SYGVKD come from the germline V gene. A second PCR of roughly 6 to 12 cycles used a sample-barcoded 5' primer and a J-beta primer mix. TCRdb redid the calling of the 5' RACE reads with MiXCR, one entry per CDR3 protein. The data show hundreds of thousands of distinct CDR3 sequences, with 45% to 70% seen just once and roughly 26% held by the top ten. V and J are TRBV10-3 and TRBJ1-2; 7 bases match TRBD1. Source material: blood. This sequence originates from a man aged 35-49 years in good health. The CDR3 nucleotides are TGTGCCATCACGGGGGACAGACGTGGCTACACCTTC. As protein: CAITGDRRGYTF.